This T cell receptor (beta chain) was obtained from a study of CD8+ T cells in alopecia areata. Sequencing used cDNA as its template, made by extracting RNA and reverse transcribing it. Assay used: immunoSEQ multiplex PCR; TCRdb lists only in-frame clones, some missing. The sample has 150,000 or so clones, more than 40% seen once. This specimen consisted of CD8+ T cells sorted from blood, obtained at week 0. The sequence came from a human donor with alopecia areata.

The chain's CDR3 is CSVVTTLYGYTF. The CDR3 DNA reads TGCAGCGTTGTGACAACCCTCTATGGCTACACCTTC. V and J are TRBV29-1 and TRBJ1-2; D unresolved. The CDR3 totals 12 residues. The V gene's germline CDR1 is SQVTM and CDR2 ANQGSEA. Trimming shortened V by 4 bases and J by 4 bases, and 10 bases separated the two germline ends. Combining the CDR3 with reference TRBV29-1 and TRBJ1-2 gives the whole variable domain SAVISQKPSRDICQRGTSLTIQCQVDSQVTMMFWYRQQPGQSLTLIATANQGSEATYESGFVIDKFPISRPNLTFSTLTVSNMSPEDSSIYLCSVVTTLYGYTFGSGTRLTVV.